This TCR beta chain was found in a study of blood T cell repertoires in COVID-19. Across the study: The United States, Italy and Spain provided the acute and convalescent COVID-19 samples. The cDNA or gDNA used as material had been derived from T cells, B-cell-depleted T cells, or PBMCs.

In the original analysis: How many nucleated cells were present was estimated from reference gene primer amplification. Assay used: immunoSEQ multiplex PCR; TCRdb lists only in-frame clones, some missing. V and J calls and clone size are given by that table; D and trimming were obtained from the DNA. The profile covers some 160,000 clones, with 88% appearing a single time and 2% to 2.5% taken by the ten largest. This CDR3 region has 15 residues. Trimming at V came to 5 bases and at J to 4 bases, leaving 7 bases not matched to a gene. Germline CDR1 LNHDA, CDR2 SQIVND (reference sequence). This TCR came from a man aged 45-65 years who had recovered from COVID-19. The chain couples TRBV19 to TRBJ1-1, with 10 bases that match TRBD1. The specimen sequenced was peripheral blood. CDR3 bases: TGTGCCAGTAGTGAGATTGACAGGGGGCCCACTGAAGCTTTCTTT. It codes for CASSEIDRGPTEAFF.